The next 16 T cell receptor beta chains were all read from a single sample in a study of cytomegalovirus exposure and HLA in healthy donors. PCR primers comprised 60 Vbeta and 13 Jbeta primers. Profiled with immunoSEQ multiplex PCR; TCRdb holds only in-frame clones, not every one. The sample gives about 200,000 clones, 82% of which show up once; about 1.7% is in the top ten. Sequencing used PBMCs. These receptors were collected from a young woman in good health and CMV-seronegative.

This chain joins TRBV9 and TRBJ1-1; 7 nucleotides line up with TRBD1. The CDR3 covers 18 residues. Germline V lookup: CDR1 SGDLS, CDR2 YYNGEE. V shed 3 bases and J 3 bases; nucleotides not matched to a gene: 17. This chain's CDR3 is CASSDPHDRALRDTEAFF. The CDR3 coding sequence is TGTGCCAGCAGCGACCCCCATGACAGGGCTCTTAGGGACACTGAAGCTTTCTTT. Based on the CDR3 plus reference TRBV9 and TRBJ1-1, the full variable domain is DSGVTQTPKHLITATGQRVTLRCSPRSGDLSVYWYQQSLDQGLQFLIQYYNGEERAKGNILERFSAQQFPDLHSELNLSSLELGDSALYFCASSDPHDRALRDTEAFFGQGTRLTVV.

The J gene is TRBJ1-2, the V gene TRBV4-3; tentative D call: TRBD1 (5 bases). Germline V gene lookup returns CDR1 LGHNA and CDR2 YSLEER. Trimming shortened V by 0 bases and J by 4 bases, and 18 bases separated the two germline ends. The CDR3 runs 17 residues. This chain's CDR3 is CASSQERVLTATYGYTF. In nucleotides, the CDR3 is TGCGCCAGCAGCCAAGAGCGAGTTCTGACAGCAACCTATGGCTACACCTTC.

The J gene is TRBJ2-1, the V gene TRBV6-5; maybe TRBD1 (6 bases). Trimming removed 4 bases at V and 4 bases at J, with 11 bases between. This CDR3 is 14 amino acids long. CDR1 MNHEY and CDR2 SVGAGI come from the germline V gene. The CDR3 DNA reads as TGTGCCAGCAGTTCCCAGGGGCCTTACAATGAGCAGTTCTTC. Translating it yields CASSSQGPYNEQFF.

The gene calls are TRBV5-1 and TRBJ1-6; 7 bases are shared with TRBD1. Germline lookup yields CDR1 SGHRS and CDR2 YFSETQ. After removal of 0 bases from V and 5 bases from J, the junction contained 8 bases not matched to a gene. CDR3 length: 17 amino acids. The CDR3: CASSLGTGARDNSPLHF. CDR3 nucleotide sequence: TGCGCCAGCAGCTTGGGAACAGGGGCAAGGGATAATTCACCCCTCCACTTT.

The gene calls are TRBV19 and TRBJ1-6, with 8 bases lining up with TRBD1. Trimming took 4 bases from V and 10 from J; bases not matched to a gene: 9. Germline V gene lookup returns CDR1 LNHDA and CDR2 SQIVND (reference sequence). The CDR3 runs to 15 residues. CDR3 DNA: TGTGCCAGTAGTACCACCGGGACAGGAGAATCACCCCTCCACTTT. As protein: CASSTTGTGESPLHF.

The chain links TRBV10-1 to TRBJ2-3, with 9 bases that match TRBD1. Trimming removed 4 bases from V and 2 bases from J; junction bases left unmatched: 7. Germline V gene lookup returns CDR1 WNHNN and CDR2 SYGVQD (reference sequence). CDR3 length: 16 residues. The CDR3 loop is CASSVGTGPATDTQYF. The DNA for the CDR3 is TGCGCCAGCAGTGTCGGGACAGGGCCCGCCACAGATACGCAGTATTTT.

The rearrangement uses TRBV15 and TRBJ2-1; D might be TRBD2 (6 bases). Germline V gives CDR1 LNHNV, CDR2 YYDKDF (reference sequence). V was clipped by 5 bases and J by 3 bases, with 14 bases between them. CDR3 length: 15 residues. CDR3 in DNA: TGTGCCACCAGCTCCGGACTACACAACTACAATGAGCAGTTCTTC. It yields the protein CATSSGLHNYNEQFF.

The rearrangement uses TRBV6-5 and TRBJ1-5; TRBD1 aligns across 10 bases. V shed 6 bases, J shed 6 bases, and the junction held 8 bases outside the gene matches. The CDR3 has 15 residues. Germline loops: CDR1 MNHEY, CDR2 SVGAGI. The CDR3, as DNA: TGTGCCAGCAGGCCCGCGGGACAGGGGATTCAGCCCCAGCATTTT. Translating gives CASRPAGQGIQPQHF.

This chain connects TRBV18 to TRBJ2-3, with 12 bases matching TRBD2. Germline V gene data show CDR1 as KGHSH and CDR2 as LQKENI. V shed 4 bases, J shed 4 bases, and the junction held 12 bases outside the gene matches. The CDR3 covers 18 residues. Written as DNA, the CDR3 is TGTGCCAGCTCACGAGGACGTAGCTCTAGCGGGAGGGCAGATACGCAGTATTTT. Translating it yields CASSRGRSSSGRADTQYF.

J is TRBJ2-5 and V is TRBV7-2; D is ambiguous. This CDR3 has 15 residues. Trimming took off 8 bases at V and 6 bases at J, with 22 bases between the two ends. Per the germline V gene, CDR1 is SGHTA and CDR2 is FQGNSA. The chain's CDR3 is CASAPGRSLPKTQYF. The DNA of the CDR3 is TGTGCCAGCGCCCCTGGGCGCAGCCTCCCCAAGACCCAGTACTTC.

Details on this clone: Germline and junction disagree at one end, which may indicate a read error. The rearrangement links TRBV7-9 to TRBJ2-1; 10 nucleotides line up with TRBD2. This CDR3 comprises 16 residues. Germline V gene data show CDR1 as SEHNR and CDR2 as FQNEAQ (reference sequence). The chain's CDR3 is CSSSSLLAGEYNEQFF. Written as DNA, the CDR3 is TGTTCCAGCAGCTCACTCCTAGCGGGAGAGTACAATGAGCAGTTCTTC.

Remarks on this clone: The identical CDR3 is also encoded by other nucleotide sequences in the sample. The V gene is TRBV19, the J gene TRBJ2-1; D remains unclear. The ends were cut back, 1 base at V and 7 bases at J, with 5 bases in the middle. The CDR3 consists of 12 residues. Germline V CDR1 and CDR2: LNHDA, SQIVND (reference sequence). The CDR3 here is CASSIGGNEQFF. DNA of the CDR3: TGTGCCAGTAGTATAGGCGGTAATGAGCAGTTCTTC.

The chain links TRBV11-3 to TRBJ1-5, with TRBD1 as a possible D gene (5 bases). CDR3 length: 16 amino acids. The V end lost 4 bases, the J end lost 4 bases, and 17 bases lay between the germline ends. Germline V lookup: CDR1 SGHNT, CDR2 YENEEA. The CDR3 loop reads CASSSRGAQGNQPQHF. Here the CDR3 DNA reads TGTGCCAGCAGCTCAAGGGGTGCGCAGGGTAATCAGCCCCAGCATTTT.

The chain is built from TRBV6-5 and TRBJ2-5, with 8 bases matching TRBD1. Unmatched junction bases numbered 9, after V lost 2 bases and J lost 4 bases. This CDR3 comprises 16 residues. Looked up from germline, CDR1 is MNHEY and CDR2 is SVGAGI. This chain's CDR3 is CASSYTAGGGLETQYF. In DNA, the CDR3 is TGTGCCAGCAGTTACACGGCAGGGGGCGGTTTAGAGACCCAGTACTTC.

For the CDR3, the DNA is TGCGCCAGCAGTGAGCAACAGGGACCCGGCTACACCTTC. It translates to CASSEQQGPGYTF. The chain combines TRBV10-2 with TRBJ1-2; perhaps TRBD1 as D (6 bases). V was cut by 2 bases and J by 8 bases, with 12 bases left in between. CDR3 size: 13 residues. Germline V gene data show CDR1 as WSHSY and CDR2 as SAAADI.

The sample holds a few counts of this clone. CDR3 protein: CASSPSGTGSLRQYF. The CDR3 DNA is TGTGCCAGCAGCCCCTCCGGGACAGGGTCCCTAAGGCAGTACTTC. The gene calls are TRBV7-2 and TRBJ2-7; 9 positions match TRBD1. Losses at the gene ends were 5 bases for V and 9 bases for J; bases not matched to a gene: 14. Germline CDR1 is SGHTA and CDR2 is FQGNSA. There are 15 residues in the CDR3.